The sequence of this TCR beta chain was determined in a study of T cell repertoires in cytomegalovirus infection. Study summary: It was the public TCR beta signatures that indicated both CMV infection and matching HLA type.

Study-wide points: CMV-specific HLA-C-restricted TCR beta clonotypes dominated the ex vivo response.

The CDR3 totals 19 residues. With V trimmed by 1 base and J by 3 bases, 15 bases remained unmatched. MiXCR, run by TCRdb on the reads, gives a single entry per CDR3 protein. The data show 250,000 to 400,000 distinct CDR3 sequences, 20% to 30% seen once. This clonotype was picked up many times. What it binds is unknown. V is TRBV12-3 or TRBV12-4 and J is TRBJ2-1, with 7 bases identical to TRBD2. The sequence was obtained from a human donor in good health (CMV status not recorded). Some clones in this sample may be carry-over from other donors' samples. The input for sequencing was cultured PBMCs, taken from culture after CMV antigen stimulation. The CDR3 region has the DNA TGTGCCAGCAGTTTAGGGCCTTGGGGGGGAGAGATATTCTACAATGAGCAGTTCTTC. Amino acid sequence: CASSLGPWGGEIFYNEQFF.